This T cell receptor (beta chain) was sequenced during a study of CD8 T cells in ankylosing spondylitis. Study-wide results and caveats: Clones tied to disease were said to be significantly enriched in matched ankylosing spondylitis synovial fluid. There was a TCR beta motif, made of several highly homologous variants, that appeared characteristic of ankylosing spondylitis blood.

This clonotype was detected many times. The antigen remains unidentified. TCRdb fed the 5' RACE reads into MiXCR, producing one record per CDR3 protein. This table has fewer than 550,000 distinct CDR3 sequences, 5.3% appearing once. The length of the CDR3 is 17 residues. V shed 5 bases and J shed 3 bases, with 17 bases lying between them. Germline V CDR1 and CDR2: SGHTA, FQGTGA. Material for sequencing was blood, either unsorted or a sorted T cell fraction (not recorded which). This chain joins TRBV7-3 and TRBJ1-6; a possible D gene is TRBD1 (5 bases). The source of this sequence is a male donor with ankylosing spondylitis. The CDR3 here is CASSLRRDGHYNSPLHF. CDR3 nucleotides: TGTGCCAGCAGCCTCCGCCGGGACGGTCACTATAATTCACCCCTCCACTTT.